This is a list of T cell receptor beta chains from one sample in a study of T cells in Graves' hyperthyroidism and ophthalmopathy. TCRdb processed the multiplex PCR reads anew with MiXCR; each CDR3 protein has one entry. This table has around 600,000 distinct CDR3 sequences, roughly 15% appearing once. The specimen was blood. The receptors derive from a woman aged 45-60 years with Graves' ophthalmopathy. The CDR3 runs from the conserved cysteine through the conserved F or W. Each record gives: CDR3 protein, CDR3 DNA, clone size, D gene, J gene, CDR3 length, V gene. The D gene is left open where the match is weak. Rows may omit the clone size; those that give it use once, few, many or a size class.

CDR3 protein: CASGILAGGPGELFF; CDR3 DNA: TGTGCCAGTGGTATTTTAGCGGGAGGGCCCGGGGAGCTGTTTTTT; clone size: NA; D gene: TRBD2; J gene: TRBJ2-2; CDR3 length: 15; V gene: TRBV19
CDR3 protein: CASGASSGANVLTF; CDR3 DNA: TGTGCCAGTGGTGCAAGCTCTGGGGCCAACGTCCTGACTTTC; clone size: NA; D gene: NA; J gene: TRBJ2-6; CDR3 length: 14; V gene: TRBV19
CDR3 protein: CASSYESIRDRGFF; CDR3 DNA: TGTGCCAGCAGTTACGAATCGATCCGGGACAGGGGATTCTTC; clone size: NA; D gene: TRBD1; J gene: TRBJ2-1; CDR3 length: 14; V gene: TRBV6-5
CDR3 protein: CASSLDTAGGYTF; CDR3 DNA: TGTGCCAGCAGCTTAGACACCGCCGGCGGCTACACCTTC; clone size: few; D gene: NA; J gene: TRBJ1-2; CDR3 length: 13; V gene: TRBV7-2
CDR3 protein: CASSLAYRGGANVLTF; CDR3 DNA: TGTGCCAGCAGCTTAGCGTATCGGGGTGGGGCCAACGTCCTGACTTTC; clone size: few; D gene: NA; J gene: TRBJ2-6; CDR3 length: 16; V gene: TRBV7-6
CDR3 protein: CSANLAGVRDTQYF; CDR3 DNA: TGCAGTGCTAACCTAGCGGGAGTAAGAGATACGCAGTATTTT; clone size: NA; D gene: TRBD2; J gene: TRBJ2-3; CDR3 length: 14; V gene: TRBV20-1
CDR3 protein: CASSWTSGIYNEQFF; CDR3 DNA: TGTGCCAGCAGCTGGACTAGCGGGATATACAATGAGCAGTTCTTC; clone size: many; D gene: TRBD2; J gene: TRBJ2-1; CDR3 length: 15; V gene: TRBV7-2
CDR3 protein: CASSQLILAGNTYEQYF; CDR3 DNA: TGTGCCAGCAGCCAGCTCATCCTAGCGGGAAATACCTACGAGCAGTACTTC; clone size: many; D gene: TRBD2; J gene: TRBJ2-7; CDR3 length: 17; V gene: TRBV3-1
CDR3 protein: CSARDFRGTSGKETQYF; CDR3 DNA: TGCAGTGCTAGAGATTTCCGCGGGACTAGCGGGAAAGAGACCCAGTACTTC; clone size: many; D gene: TRBD2; J gene: TRBJ2-5; CDR3 length: 17; V gene: TRBV20-1
CDR3 protein: CASSLSNPGRTDTQYF; CDR3 DNA: TGTGCCAGCAGTTTATCGAATCCCGGACGAACAGATACGCAGTATTTT; clone size: many; D gene: NA; J gene: TRBJ2-3; CDR3 length: 16; V gene: TRBV27
CDR3 protein: CASSLAYGLVQEQYF; CDR3 DNA: TGTGCTAGCAGCTTAGCGTACGGTCTAGTTCAAGAGCAGTACTTC; clone size: many; D gene: NA; J gene: TRBJ2-7; CDR3 length: 15; V gene: TRBV7-7
CDR3 protein: CSASPGQGTLQGYNEQFF; CDR3 DNA: TGCAGCGCCTCCCCGGGACAGGGCACCCTCCAGGGGTACAATGAGCAGTTCTTC; clone size: many; D gene: TRBD1; J gene: TRBJ2-1; CDR3 length: 18; V gene: TRBV20-1
CDR3 protein: CASSLVLGHVEQFF; CDR3 DNA: TGTGCCAGCAGCTTAGTTTTAGGACACGTTGAGCAGTTCTTC; clone size: many; D gene: NA; J gene: TRBJ2-1; CDR3 length: 14; V gene: TRBV7-2
CDR3 protein: CSASIGGGNQPQHF; CDR3 DNA: TGCAGTGCTAGTATTGGAGGGGGGAATCAGCCCCAGCATTTT; clone size: NA; D gene: NA; J gene: TRBJ1-5; CDR3 length: 14; V gene: TRBV20-1
CDR3 protein: CASHASAQETQYF; CDR3 DNA: TGTGCCAGCCACGCTAGTGCACAAGAGACCCAGTACTTC; clone size: few; D gene: NA; J gene: TRBJ2-5; CDR3 length: 13; V gene: TRBV19
CDR3 protein: CASISAVTVGNEQFF; CDR3 DNA: TGTGCCAGCATAAGTGCTGTAACAGTTGGTAATGAGCAGTTCTTC; clone size: many; D gene: NA; J gene: TRBJ2-1; CDR3 length: 15; V gene: TRBV6-2/TRBV6-3
CDR3 protein: CATLRAGVDTEAFF; CDR3 DNA: TGTGCCACCCTCCGAGCAGGGGTAGACACTGAAGCTTTCTTT; clone size: NA; D gene: NA; J gene: TRBJ1-1; CDR3 length: 14; V gene: TRBV6-1
CDR3 protein: CASRTGNSEGNQPQHF; CDR3 DNA: TGTGCCAGCAGGACCGGGAATTCGGAAGGCAATCAGCCCCAGCATTTT; clone size: many; D gene: NA; J gene: TRBJ1-5; CDR3 length: 16; V gene: TRBV2
CDR3 protein: CASSLEVTRETQYF; CDR3 DNA: TGCGCCAGCAGCTTGGAGGTGACGAGAGAGACCCAGTACTTC; clone size: NA; D gene: NA; J gene: TRBJ2-5; CDR3 length: 14; V gene: TRBV5-1
CDR3 protein: CASSELGSAGELFF; CDR3 DNA: TGTGCCAGCAGTGAATTGGGGAGCGCCGGGGAGCTGTTTTTT; clone size: NA; D gene: NA; J gene: TRBJ2-2; CDR3 length: 14; V gene: TRBV6-1
CDR3 protein: CASTGTSGSNEQFF; CDR3 DNA: TGTGCCTCTACCGGGACTAGCGGGAGCAATGAGCAGTTCTTC; clone size: many; D gene: TRBD2; J gene: TRBJ2-1; CDR3 length: 14; V gene: TRBV6-1
CDR3 protein: CATSRGTDLYNEQFF; CDR3 DNA: TGTGCCACCAGCAGAGGGACAGACCTATACAATGAGCAGTTCTTC; clone size: few; D gene: NA; J gene: TRBJ2-1; CDR3 length: 15; V gene: TRBV15
CDR3 protein: CASSRGTSSHEQYF; CDR3 DNA: TGTGCCAGCAGCCGGGGGACTAGTTCCCACGAGCAGTACTTC; clone size: few; D gene: TRBD2; J gene: TRBJ2-7; CDR3 length: 14; V gene: TRBV4-2
CDR3 protein: CASSPTRQDTYEQYF; CDR3 DNA: TGCGCCAGCAGCCCGACCCGACAGGATACCTACGAGCAGTACTTC; clone size: many; D gene: NA; J gene: TRBJ2-7; CDR3 length: 15; V gene: TRBV5-1
CDR3 protein: CASSPTGTGVAEQYF; CDR3 DNA: TGTGCCAGTAGTCCAACCGGGACAGGGGTAGCCGAGCAGTACTTC; clone size: NA; D gene: TRBD1; J gene: TRBJ2-7; CDR3 length: 15; V gene: TRBV19
CDR3 protein: CAISDPRENEQYF; CDR3 DNA: TGTGCCATCAGTGACCCTCGCGAGAACGAGCAGTACTTC; clone size: few; D gene: NA; J gene: TRBJ2-7; CDR3 length: 13; V gene: TRBV10-3
CDR3 protein: CSAPKGTGLYEQYF; CDR3 DNA: TGCAGTGCTCCTAAGGGGACAGGGCTCTACGAGCAGTACTTC; clone size: many; D gene: TRBD1; J gene: TRBJ2-7; CDR3 length: 14; V gene: TRBV20-1
CDR3 protein: CASSTTGGTQYF; CDR3 DNA: TGTGCCAGCAGCACCACCGGCGGTACGCAGTATTTT; clone size: many; D gene: NA; J gene: TRBJ2-3; CDR3 length: 12; V gene: TRBV7-3
CDR3 protein: CSALLLLAGVSNEQFF; CDR3 DNA: TGCAGTGCCCTACTCCTCCTAGCGGGAGTATCCAATGAGCAGTTCTTC; clone size: many; D gene: TRBD2; J gene: TRBJ2-1; CDR3 length: 16; V gene: TRBV20-1
CDR3 protein: CASSIVVPTDGNTIYF; CDR3 DNA: TGTGCCAGCAGTATCGTGGTCCCTACGGACGGAAACACCATATATTTT; clone size: many; D gene: NA; J gene: TRBJ1-3; CDR3 length: 16; V gene: TRBV28
CDR3 protein: CASSQDIWAGGPHEQFF; CDR3 DNA: TGTGCCAGCAGCCAAGATATTTGGGCGGGAGGGCCCCATGAGCAGTTCTTC; clone size: few; D gene: TRBD2; J gene: TRBJ2-1; CDR3 length: 17; V gene: TRBV14
CDR3 protein: CASSQEYEGTGQSCGYTF; CDR3 DNA: TGCGCCAGCAGCCAAGAATACGAGGGAACGGGCCAGTCTTGCGGCTACACCTTC; clone size: NA; D gene: NA; J gene: TRBJ1-2; CDR3 length: 18; V gene: TRBV4-1
CDR3 protein: CASSLAGSGSGTDTQYF; CDR3 DNA: TGCGCCAGCAGCTTGGCGGGATCAGGCTCTGGCACAGATACGCAGTATTTT; clone size: NA; D gene: NA; J gene: TRBJ2-3; CDR3 length: 17; V gene: TRBV5-1
CDR3 protein: CASSLPGQGGGNTIYF; CDR3 DNA: TGTGCCAGCAGTTTACCTGGACAGGGTGGTGGAAACACCATATATTTT; clone size: many; D gene: TRBD1; J gene: TRBJ1-3; CDR3 length: 16; V gene: TRBV28
CDR3 protein: CASSRETMNTEAFF; CDR3 DNA: TGCGCCAGCAGCAGAGAGACCATGAACACTGAAGCTTTCTTT; clone size: many; D gene: NA; J gene: TRBJ1-1; CDR3 length: 14; V gene: TRBV5-1
CDR3 protein: CATSSGRVTSNQPQHF; CDR3 DNA: TGTGCCACCAGCAGTGGAAGGGTAACGAGCAATCAGCCCCAGCATTTT; clone size: NA; D gene: NA; J gene: TRBJ1-5; CDR3 length: 16; V gene: TRBV15
CDR3 protein: CATSGPGNSYEQYF; CDR3 DNA: TGTGCCACCAGTGGACCAGGGAACTCCTACGAGCAGTACTTC; clone size: many; D gene: NA; J gene: TRBJ2-7; CDR3 length: 14; V gene: TRBV24-1
CDR3 protein: CASSDNRDVSYEQYF; CDR3 DNA: TGTGCCAGCAGCGATAACCGGGATGTATCCTACGAGCAGTACTTC; clone size: many; D gene: NA; J gene: TRBJ2-7; CDR3 length: 15; V gene: TRBV7-9
CDR3 protein: CASSLAGAYNEQFF; CDR3 DNA: TGTGCCAGCAGCTTAGCGGGAGCGTACAATGAGCAGTTCTTC; clone size: many; D gene: TRBD2; J gene: TRBJ2-1; CDR3 length: 14; V gene: TRBV27
CDR3 protein: CASSYEGISGLYYGYTF; CDR3 DNA: TGTGCCAGCAGTTATGAGGGAATATCGGGTCTCTACTATGGCTACACCTTC; clone size: few; D gene: NA; J gene: TRBJ1-2; CDR3 length: 17; V gene: TRBV6-1
CDR3 protein: CASSLSGGNYNEQFF; CDR3 DNA: TGTGCCAGCAGTTTATCGGGAGGCAATTACAATGAGCAGTTCTTC; clone size: many; D gene: TRBD2; J gene: TRBJ2-1; CDR3 length: 15; V gene: TRBV28
CDR3 protein: CASSLAGESNEQFF; CDR3 DNA: TGTGCCAGCAGCCTAGCGGGAGAATCCAATGAGCAGTTCTTC; clone size: many; D gene: TRBD2; J gene: TRBJ2-1; CDR3 length: 14; V gene: TRBV14
CDR3 protein: CASTQDPYTDTQYF; CDR3 DNA: TGTGCCAGCACCCAAGACCCATACACAGATACGCAGTATTTT; clone size: few; D gene: NA; J gene: TRBJ2-3; CDR3 length: 14; V gene: TRBV5-4
CDR3 protein: CATSADWAETQYF; CDR3 DNA: TGTGCCACCAGCGCGGACTGGGCAGAGACCCAGTACTTC; clone size: few; D gene: NA; J gene: TRBJ2-5; CDR3 length: 13; V gene: TRBV24-1
CDR3 protein: CASSFPSAYEQYF; CDR3 DNA: TGTGCCAGCAGTTTTCCCTCGGCCTACGAGCAGTACTTC; clone size: many; D gene: NA; J gene: TRBJ2-7; CDR3 length: 13; V gene: TRBV28
CDR3 protein: CASSVAAGDGQETQYF; CDR3 DNA: TGTGCCAGCAGCGTAGCGGCTGGAGATGGTCAAGAGACCCAGTACTTC; clone size: NA; D gene: NA; J gene: TRBJ2-5; CDR3 length: 16; V gene: TRBV9
CDR3 protein: CAWSGTSVYEQYF; CDR3 DNA: TGTGCCTGGTCCGGGACTAGCGTCTACGAGCAGTACTTC; clone size: many; D gene: TRBD2; J gene: TRBJ2-7; CDR3 length: 13; V gene: TRBV30